This T cell receptor (beta chain) was recorded in a study of blood T cell repertoires in COVID-19. Looking at the study overall: Sites across the United States, Italy and Spain contributed samples from acute and convalescent COVID-19.

The method was immunoSEQ multiplex PCR; TCRdb's version includes in-frame clones alone and lacks a portion of them. The repertoire has under 300,000 clones, 70% to 85% of them found once; the top ten carry 4.9%. From germline, CDR1 is SEHNR and CDR2 FQNEAQ (reference sequence). Trimming removed 1 base from V and 6 bases from J, with 15 bases in between. This CDR3 has 15 residues. The source of this sequence is a woman of 80 years or more with active or convalescent COVID-19. Source material: peripheral blood. The chain carries TRBV7-9 and TRBJ1-1, with a possible D match to TRBD1 (5 bases). CDR3 residues: CASSLEILGLSEAFF. Written as DNA, the CDR3 is TGTGCCAGCAGCTTAGAGATTCTGGGACTTTCTGAAGCTTTCTTT.